This TCR beta chain comes out of a study of shared clonotypes between healthy human individuals. Study information: The donor pool was made up of two women and a few men aged 18 to 49.

Original handling: There were no quality scores in the junction-only immunoSEQ sequences, so filtering differed. Sequenced by immunoSEQ multiplex PCR; TCRdb stores in-frame clones only, minus some. The DNA was the basis for D and trimming; V, J and clone size are from that table. The table records 2 million to 2.5 million clones, about 94% of them present only once. Worth noting for this clone: The antigen remains unidentified.

Findings and caveats of the study: Memory subsets generally showed smaller estimated richness than naive subsets did.

Sequencing input: naive CD4+ T cells sorted from blood. Specified subset: CD45RA+ positively selected. The source of this sequence is a man between 18 and 35 years old in good health.

The CDR3 region is CASSEARVGYQPQHF. The CDR3 bases are TGTGCCAGCAGTGAAGCCAGGGTCGGATACCAGCCCCAGCATTTT. This rearrangement joins TRBV2 to TRBJ1-5; D may be TRBD1 (5 bases). The CDR3 covers 15 residues. Trimming left V 0 bases short and J 7 bases short, with 13 bases between. In germline, CDR1 is SNHLY, CDR2 FYNNEI.